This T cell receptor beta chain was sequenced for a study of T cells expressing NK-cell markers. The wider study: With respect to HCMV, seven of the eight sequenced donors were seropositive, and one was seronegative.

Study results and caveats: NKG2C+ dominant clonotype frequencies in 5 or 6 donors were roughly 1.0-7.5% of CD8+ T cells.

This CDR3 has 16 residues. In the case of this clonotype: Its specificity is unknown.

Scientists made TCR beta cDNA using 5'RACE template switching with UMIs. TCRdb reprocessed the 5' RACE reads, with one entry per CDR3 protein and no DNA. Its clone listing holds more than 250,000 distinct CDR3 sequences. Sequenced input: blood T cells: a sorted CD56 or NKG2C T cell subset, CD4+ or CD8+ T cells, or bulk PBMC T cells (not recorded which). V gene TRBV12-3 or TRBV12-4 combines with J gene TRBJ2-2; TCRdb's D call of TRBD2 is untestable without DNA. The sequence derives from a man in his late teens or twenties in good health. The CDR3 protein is CASSLAQVRGTGELFF.